The 13 T cell receptor beta chains given below trace back to one sample, sequenced in a study of blood T cells in healthy people across ages. It was with a sample-barcoded 5' primer and a J-beta primer mix that a second PCR of roughly 7 to 12 cycles was run. Using its own MiXCR run on the 5' RACE reads, TCRdb lists one record per CDR3 protein. The sample records 1.6 million or so distinct CDR3 sequences, 34% being singletons. Sequenced: blood. These TCRs come from a woman between 25 and 40 years old in good health.

This clonotype was detected many times. The chain carries TRBV5-6 and TRBJ2-1; 8 bases match TRBD2. Germline V gives CDR1 SGHDT, CDR2 YYEEEE. V lost 1 base, J lost 5 bases, and 5 bases stayed unmatched. This CDR3 region has 15 residues. CDR3 protein: CASSLRRGVNNEQFF. CDR3 nucleotide sequence: TGTGCCAGCAGCTTGCGGCGGGGGGTTAACAATGAGCAGTTCTTC.

V is TRBV7-9 and J is TRBJ1-1, with 8 nucleotides matching TRBD1. Trimming removed 3 bases from V and 7 bases from J; junction bases left unmatched: 7. The germline CDR1 and CDR2 sequences are SEHNR and FQNEAQ (reference sequence). The CDR3 totals 14 residues. The CDR3 DNA follows: TGTGCCAGCAGCTTGTGGACAGGGATCGGTGAAGCTTTCTTT. It is translated as CASSLWTGIGEAFF.

This clonotype has ten or more counts. The genes are TRBV27 and TRBJ2-5; 7 positions agree with TRBD1. This CDR3 is 15 amino acids long. CDR1 and CDR2 from the germline V gene are MNHEY and SMNVEV (reference sequence). J lost 5 bases, V lost 5 bases, and 11 bases had no gene match. The CDR3 here is CASSPRVGGGETQYF. Written as DNA, the CDR3 is TGTGCCAGCAGTCCTCGGGTAGGGGGCGGGGAGACCCAGTACTTC.

The V call is TRBV7-6, the J call TRBJ2-3; D call uncertain. The ends were cut back, 2 bases at V and 5 bases at J, with 8 bases in the middle. CDR1 is SGHVS, CDR2 FNYEAQ, per germline. This CDR3 region has 13 residues. CDR3 DNA: TGTGCCAGCAGCTTATCAAACCAAGATACGCAGTATTTT. Translated: CASSLSNQDTQYF.

The rearrangement joins TRBV27 to TRBJ1-2, with 7 bases identical to TRBD1. Germline CDR1 is MNHEY and CDR2 is SMNVEV (reference sequence). V dropped 0 bases and J dropped 4; count of bases not matched to a gene: 8. CDR3 length: 16 amino acids. The CDR3 region has the DNA TGTGCCAGCAGTTTATCCGAACAGGGGAGGGTCTATGGCTACACCTTC. Its translation: CASSLSEQGRVYGYTF.

This clonotype showed up many times. The chain couples TRBV7-9 to TRBJ2-3, with D possibly being TRBD1 (5 bases). CDR1 is SEHNR, CDR2 FQNEAQ, per germline (reference sequence). Trimming took off 3 bases at V and 7 bases at J, with 17 bases between the two ends. The CDR3 has 15 residues. Here the CDR3 reads CASSFLGQDSNTQYF. In DNA, the CDR3 is TGTGCCAGCAGCTTCTTAGGACAAGATTCCAATACGCAGTATTTT.

Concerning this clonotype: The junction departs from the called germline gene at one end, perhaps through a read error. This chain links TRBV12-3 or TRBV12-4 with TRBJ2-4, with TRBD1 as a possible D gene (6 bases). This CDR3 region has 16 residues. This CDR3 is CASSFSPGAAENIQYF. CDR3 nucleotides: TGTGCCAGCAGTTTCAGTCCAGGGGCAGCCGAAAACATTCAGTACTTC.

The chain joins TRBV9 to TRBJ2-7; D may match TRBD1 or TRBD2 (5 bases each). Germline V CDR1 and CDR2: SGDLS, YYNGEE. The V and J ends lost 4 bases and 5 bases respectively, with 19 bases between them. The CDR3 runs to 15 residues. In DNA form, the CDR3 reads TGTGCCAGCAGCCCGGGACCGTTAGGAGACAACGAGCAGTACTTC. Amino acids: CASSPGPLGDNEQYF.

Worth noting for this clonotype: At one of its ends the junction is not consistent with the germline gene, which may arise from a read error. The chain joins TRBV6-5 to TRBJ2-5; D tentatively reads TRBD1 or TRBD2 (5 bases each). Germline assignment: CDR1 MNHEY and CDR2 SVGAGI. There are 14 residues in the CDR3. Written as DNA, the CDR3 is TGTGTCAGCAACCCTGGGACCACCACGGGGACCCAGTACTTC. Its translation is CVSNPGTTTGTQYF.

The rearrangement links TRBV4-1 to TRBJ2-5, with D perhaps TRBD2 (6 bases). The CDR3 has 16 residues. V was shortened by 6 bases and J by 7 bases, with 24 bases between the two germline ends. Germline lookup yields CDR1 MGHRA and CDR2 YSYEKL. CDR3 sequence: CASRKSVGSPQGTQYF. The CDR3, as DNA: TGCGCCAGCAGAAAATCCGTCGGGAGCCCGCAGGGGACCCAGTACTTC.

This clonotype was seen a few times. The CDR3 protein is CASSSPSTNEQFF. The CDR3 nucleotides are TGTGCCAGCAGCTCTCCGTCGACCAATGAGCAGTTCTTC. V usage is TRBV7-3 and J usage is TRBJ2-1; unclear D gene. Per germline, CDR1 SGHTA and CDR2 FQGTGA. CDR3 length equals 13 residues. V was trimmed by 4 bases and J by 6 bases, leaving 10 bases between them. Variable domain in full (rest from reference TRBV7-3 and TRBJ2-1): GAGVSQTPSNKVTEKGKYVELRCDPISGHTALYWYRQSLGQGPEFLIYFQGTGAADDSGLPNDRFFAVRPEGSVSTLKIQRTERGDSAVYLCASSSPSTNEQFFGPGTRLTVL.

This clonotype came up a few times. The genes are TRBV9 and TRBJ2-7, with D maybe TRBD2 (7 bases). From germline, CDR1 is SGDLS and CDR2 YYNGEE. CDR3 length: 15 residues. With 3 bases removed from V and 4 bases from J, the gap between germline ends came to 17 bases. DNA of the CDR3: TGTGCCAGCAGCGAGGGGGGGGACCATATATACGAGCAGTACTTC. Amino acids: CASSEGGDHIYEQYF.

This chain uses TRBV11-3 with TRBJ2-5, with 13 bases lining up with TRBD2. Per germline, CDR1 SGHNT and CDR2 YENEEA. CDR3 length equals 16 residues. V lost 5 bases, J lost 2 bases, and 5 bases stayed unmatched. CDR3 coding DNA: TGTGCCAGCAGCGTGGGACTAGCGGGGCTGCAAGAGACCCAGTACTTC. Translation: CASSVGLAGLQETQYF.